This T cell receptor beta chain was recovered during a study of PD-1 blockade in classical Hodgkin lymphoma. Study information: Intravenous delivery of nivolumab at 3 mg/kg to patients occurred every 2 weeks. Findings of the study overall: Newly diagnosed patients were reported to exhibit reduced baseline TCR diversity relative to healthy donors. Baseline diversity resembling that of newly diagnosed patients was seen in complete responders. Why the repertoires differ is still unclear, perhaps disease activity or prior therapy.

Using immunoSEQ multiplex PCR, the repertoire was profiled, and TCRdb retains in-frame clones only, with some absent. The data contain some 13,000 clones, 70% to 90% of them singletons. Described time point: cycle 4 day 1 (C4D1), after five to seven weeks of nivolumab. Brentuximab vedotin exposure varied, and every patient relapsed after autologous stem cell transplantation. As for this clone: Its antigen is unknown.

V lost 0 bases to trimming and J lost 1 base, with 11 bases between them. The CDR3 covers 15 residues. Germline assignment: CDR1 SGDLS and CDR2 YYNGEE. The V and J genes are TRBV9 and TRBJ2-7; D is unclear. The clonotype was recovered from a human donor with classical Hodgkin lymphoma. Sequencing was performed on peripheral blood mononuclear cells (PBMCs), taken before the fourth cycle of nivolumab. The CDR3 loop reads CASSVDSGRSYEQYF. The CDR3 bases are TGTGCCAGCAGCGTAGACAGTGGTCGTTCCTACGAGCAGTACTTC.